This TCR beta chain was retrieved from a study of OX40 agonist ivuxolimab in advanced cancers. Overall study: The dose-escalation cohort had hepatocellular carcinoma, melanoma, renal cell or head and neck cancer. A male proportion of 82.7% was recorded, with mean age roughly 60 years and range roughly 20 to 90. Prior checkpoint blockade (anti-PD-1, anti-PD-L1 or anti-CTLA-4) was permitted; over 30% had it. General study findings and limits: The antigens recognized by the expanded peripheral T cells, that is their antigen specificity, were not determined.

Sequencing used immunoSEQ multiplex PCR; TCRdb keeps in-frame clones, though not all of them. The repertoire holds tens of thousands of clones, with around 80% as singletons. There are 15 residues in the CDR3. V was trimmed by 5 bases and J by 3 bases, leaving 14 bases between them. Worth noting for this clone: Its antigen is still unknown.

Specimen: CD4+ or CD8+ T cells sorted from blood, collected in a trial of the OX40 agonist ivuxolimab. The genes are TRBV6-7 and TRBJ1-5, with D perhaps TRBD1 (6 bases). TRBV6-7 is identified as an open reading frame with a role that is uncertain. The receptor's source is an adult with an advanced solid tumor such as melanoma, head and neck, liver or kidney cancer. In nucleotides, the CDR3 is TGTGCCAGCAGTACCAAGGGGGTTTTCAATCAGCCCCAGCATTTT. This codes for CASSTKGVFNQPQHF.